What follows are 29 T cell receptor beta chains derived from one specimen sequenced in a study of T-cell reconstitution after alpha-beta-depleted transplantation in children. During its preparation, the TCRbeta library received unique molecular identifiers. TCRdb re-analysed the PCR reads in MiXCR, keeping a single row per CDR3 protein. The sample shows fewer than 750,000 distinct CDR3 sequences, more than 20% of them seen only once. Specimen: PBMCs, mostly from graft donor cells, collected 360 days after TCRalphabeta/CD19-depleted stem cell transplant. Receptor source: a boy under two years old who had a stem cell transplant for acute myeloid leukemia, so the T cells may come from the graft donor.

This rearrangement joins TRBV6-1 to TRBJ1-4; D gene ambiguous. V lost 7 bases and J 16 bases, leaving 25 bases between the germline ends. Germline V gene data show CDR1 as MNHNS and CDR2 as SASEGT. The CDR3 has 14 residues. Here the CDR3 DNA reads TGTGCCAGCATGGTTGTCGACACGCTCCCGCGCGCGTTTTTT. Its protein is CASMVVDTLPRAFF.

V is TRBV15 and J is TRBJ2-5, with 11 bases matching TRBD1. CDR3 length: 16 amino acids. Trimming cost V 2 bases and J 1 base; bases outside gene matches: 3. Germline CDR1 LNHNV, CDR2 YYDKDF (reference sequence). The CDR3 reads CATSRRTGGFQETQYF. CDR3 nucleotide sequence: TGTGCCACCAGCAGACGGACAGGGGGCTTCCAAGAGACCCAGTACTTC. Drawing the rest from reference TRBV15 and TRBJ2-5, the complete variable domain is DAMVIQNPRYQVTQFGKPVTLSCSQTLNHNVMYWYQQKSSQAPKLLFHYYDKDFNNEADTPDNFQSRRPNTSFCFLDIRSPGLGDTAMYLCATSRRTGGFQETQYFGPGTRLLVL.

This clonotype has at least ten counts. V is TRBV6-2 or TRBV6-3 and J is TRBJ2-7; D ambiguous. The length of the CDR3 is 13 residues. The ends were cut back, 1 base at V and 5 bases at J, with 9 bases in the middle. From germline, CDR1 is MNHEY and CDR2 SVGEGT. The CDR3 nucleotides are TGTGCCAGCAGTTACTTTGCCCCCAACGAGCAGTACTTC. This codes for CASSYFAPNEQYF.

Comment on this clonotype: Because the CDR3's place on the DNA is in doubt, the DNA is left out and the CDR3 is given as listed by TCRdb. V usage is TRBV20-1 and J usage is TRBJ1-4; the tabulated D call, TRBD1, remains unverified against the DNA. CDR1 and CDR2 (germline): DFQATT, SNEGSKA (reference sequence). The CDR3 spans 16 residues, counting both ends. Here the CDR3 reads CSARDSGPATNEKLFF.

V gene TRBV12-5 combines with J gene TRBJ2-3; tentative D call: TRBD2 (6 bases). The germline CDR1 and CDR2 sequences are LGHNT and FRNRAP. V lost 6 bases and J 4 bases, leaving 20 bases between the germline ends. The CDR3 extends over 16 amino acids. Written as DNA, the CDR3 is TGTGCTAGTGGCCTCTTACTAGCCATAAATCCAGATACGCAGTATTTT. This encodes CASGLLLAINPDTQYF.

DNA of the CDR3: TGTGCCAGCAACCTAGCGGGTACAGATGAAGCTTTCTTT. Its protein product is CASNLAGTDEAFF. The J gene is TRBJ1-1, the V gene TRBV12-3 or TRBV12-4; D is unclear. This CDR3 region has 13 residues. V was clipped by 7 bases and J by 7 bases, with 16 bases between them.

The chain links TRBV29-1 to TRBJ1-2; 9 positions match TRBD1. Germline V gives CDR1 SQVTM, CDR2 ANQGSEA. The CDR3 length is 16 residues. Trimming removed 4 bases from V and 4 bases from J; junction bases left unmatched: 13. CDR3 sequence (DNA): TGCAGCGTTGCTCCAGGGGGACAGGGATCATCCTATGGCTACACCTTC. Its protein is CSVAPGGQGSSYGYTF.

The chain employs TRBV6-5 and TRBJ2-3; 7 positions match TRBD2. The V segment lost 2 bases and the J segment 0 bases; nucleotides outside the gene matches: 2. The CDR3 sequence is 15 residues long. Germline V gives CDR1 MNHEY, CDR2 SVGAGI. This CDR3 reads CASSYGAGSTDTQYF. In nucleotides, the CDR3 is TGTGCCAGCAGTTACGGAGCGGGGAGCACAGATACGCAGTATTTT.

This clonotype came up many times. The J gene is TRBJ2-5, the V gene TRBV5-1; D may be TRBD1 (6 bases). CDR3 length: 14 amino acids. Trimming took off 1 base at V and 4 bases at J, with 11 bases between the two ends. Germline CDR1 is SGHRS and CDR2 is YFSETQ. CDR3 coding DNA: TGCGCCAGCAGCTTGCCGGACAGTGCAGAGACCCAGTACTTC. It encodes CASSLPDSAETQYF.

The V gene is TRBV4-1, the J gene TRBJ1-4; D is undetermined. Germline values: CDR1 MGHRA, CDR2 YSYEKL. Trimming pared 4 bases from V and 8 bases from J, leaving 17 bases between. There are 15 residues in the CDR3. CDR3 nucleotide sequence: TGCGCCAGCAGCCTGACGGGTTTGGGAAACGAAAAACTGTTTTTT. This gives the protein CASSLTGLGNEKLFF.

The chain couples TRBV20-1 to TRBJ2-5; D remains ambiguous. The V and J ends lost 6 bases and 5 bases respectively, with 13 bases between them. Germline V CDR1 and CDR2: DFQATT, SNEGSKA (reference sequence). CDR3 length: 12 amino acids. CDR3 loop: CSAETGRETQYF. The DNA for the CDR3 is TGCAGTGCAGAGACTGGTCGGGAGACCCAGTACTTC.

There are many counts of this clonotype. The chain has TRBV5-1 and TRBJ1-5, with unresolved D. This CDR3 has 15 amino acids. Germline loops: CDR1 SGHRS, CDR2 YFSETQ. V lost 0 bases, J lost 4 bases, and 11 bases lay in between. The CDR3 spells CASSLGLTENQPQHF. In DNA form, the CDR3 reads TGCGCCAGCAGCTTGGGCCTTACAGAAAATCAGCCCCAGCATTTT.

This clonotype has a count of ten or more. The chain recombines TRBV28 with TRBJ2-3; possibly TRBD1 for D (6 bases). With 6 bases removed from V and 0 bases from J, the gap between germline ends came to 10 bases. CDR1 MDHEN and CDR2 SYDVKM come from the germline V gene. This CDR3 has 14 amino acids. The CDR3 reads CASSLQGSTDTQYF. In nucleotides, the CDR3 is TGTGCCAGCAGCTTACAGGGCAGCACAGATACGCAGTATTTT.

This sequence joins TRBV5-6 and TRBJ2-3; 7 nucleotides match TRBD1. Germline CDR1 is SGHDT and CDR2 is YYEEEE. This CDR3 spans 16 amino acids. Trimming removed 2 bases from V and 4 bases from J; junction bases left unmatched: 10. The CDR3, as DNA: TGTGCCAGCAGCTTTTTGCAGGGGGTACGGGCAGATACGCAGTATTTT. This translates into CASSFLQGVRADTQYF.

The chain carries TRBV10-3 and TRBJ2-3, with 7 bases identical to TRBD1. Germline V gene lookup returns CDR1 ENHRY and CDR2 SYGVKD. V lost 6 bases, J lost 2 bases, and 5 bases stayed unmatched. The CDR3 contains 14 residues. CDR3 loop: CAIRGGRTTDTQYF. The CDR3 DNA follows: TGTGCCATCAGAGGGGGCCGTACCACAGATACGCAGTATTTT.

This clonotype was observed a handful of times. The CDR3 region is CATRGRDPPQETQYF. CDR3 DNA sequence: TGTGCCACTAGGGGTCGGGACCCCCCTCAAGAGACCCAGTACTTC. The rearrangement uses TRBV11-2 and TRBJ2-5, with D perhaps matching TRBD1 or TRBD2 (5 bases each). V was shortened by 10 bases and J by 2 bases, with 20 bases between the two germline ends. This CDR3 region has 15 residues. CDR1 SGHAT and CDR2 FQNNGV come from the germline V gene.

This clonotype occurred a few times. The chain uses TRBV25-1 and TRBJ2-2; maybe TRBD1 (6 bases). The germline CDR1 and CDR2 sequences are MGHDK and SYGVNS. The CDR3 is 15 amino acids. V gave up 5 bases and J gave up 6 bases, with 16 bases separating them. In DNA form, the CDR3 reads TGTGCCAGCAGTACAGCTGGCCCAGGGGCCGGGGAGCTGTTTTTT. As protein: CASSTAGPGAGELFF.

This clonotype was counted between two and nine times. The CDR3 coding sequence is TGTGCCAGCAGCTCCTACCCCGTGGGACAGGGAAACAATGAGCAGTTCTTC. Translated, it gives CASSSYPVGQGNNEQFF. This sequence joins TRBV7-2 and TRBJ2-1, with TRBD1 matching 9 bases. Germline loops: CDR1 SGHTA, CDR2 FQGNSA. J was trimmed by 5 bases and V by 4 bases; bases with no gene match: 12. This CDR3 spans 17 amino acids.

V usage is TRBV20-1 and J usage is TRBJ2-3, with D perhaps TRBD1 or TRBD2 (6 bases each). V lost 6 bases, J lost 4 bases, and 20 bases lay in between. This CDR3 region has 15 residues. Germline V gene data show CDR1 as DFQATT and CDR2 as SNEGSKA (reference sequence). CDR3 loop: CSATTGASPSDTQYF. The CDR3 bases are TGCAGTGCCACTACGGGGGCGTCCCCCTCAGATACGCAGTATTTT.

This clonotype was picked up a small number of times. The V gene is TRBV6-2 or TRBV6-3, the J gene TRBJ2-5; TRBD2 agrees at 7 bases. The length of the CDR3 is 16 residues. Germline V gene lookup returns CDR1 MNHEY and CDR2 SVGEGT. V shed 0 bases and J 2 bases; nucleotides not matched to a gene: 6. CDR3 nucleotides: TGTGCCAGCAGTTACTCAGGGCTAGCGGATCAAGAGACCCAGTACTTC. It codes for CASSYSGLADQETQYF.

This clonotype was counted many times. This rearrangement joins TRBV19 to TRBJ2-1; maybe TRBD1 (6 bases). This CDR3 is 15 amino acids long. Germline CDR1 and CDR2: LNHDA and SQIVND (reference sequence). V lost 3 bases and J 3 bases, leaving 12 bases between the germline ends. CDR3 region: CASSIPETGYNEQFF. The CDR3, as DNA: TGTGCCAGTAGTATCCCCGAGACAGGCTACAATGAGCAGTTCTTC.

The chain recombines TRBV6-5 with TRBJ2-7; 11 bases align to TRBD1. This CDR3 spans 16 amino acids. V shed 4 bases, J shed 2 bases, and the junction held 7 bases outside the gene matches. CDR1 and CDR2 from the germline V gene are MNHEY and SVGAGI. CDR3 sequence reads: CASSSPDRGLTYEQYF. For the CDR3, the DNA is TGTGCCAGCAGTTCGCCGGACAGGGGGCTGACCTACGAGCAGTACTTC.

The chain couples TRBV2 to TRBJ2-2, with a weak D call TRBD2 (6 bases). The CDR3 has 13 amino acids. V lost 7 bases to trimming and J lost 5 bases, with 11 bases between them. Germline V CDR1 and CDR2: SNHLY, FYNNEI. This chain's CDR3 is CASKRVGTGELFF. The CDR3 DNA is TGTGCCAGCAAGCGGGTAGGGACCGGGGAGCTGTTTTTT.

Concerning this clonotype: Since a much larger clone is just one base distant, this may be a read error. The rearrangement joins TRBV6-2 or TRBV6-3 to TRBJ1-3; no firm D call. The CDR3 has 15 amino acids. The ends were cut back, 7 bases at V and 4 bases at J, with 17 bases in the middle. Per germline, CDR1 MNHEY and CDR2 SVGEGT. The DNA of the CDR3 is TGTGCCAGCAACGACGGGCCTGGATCCGGAAACACCATATATTTT. As protein: CASNDGPGSGNTIYF.

This clonotype has more than one count but fewer than ten. The V and J genes are TRBV20-1 and TRBJ2-1; maybe TRBD1 (6 bases). The CDR3 has 14 residues. The germline V gene has CDR1 DFQATT and CDR2 SNEGSKA (reference sequence). V shed 4 bases and J shed 8 bases, with 18 bases lying between them. CDR3 amino acids: CSAKFRGRFDEQFF. DNA of the CDR3: TGCAGTGCTAAATTCAGGGGACGATTCGATGAGCAGTTCTTC.

This clonotype was counted only a few times. This chain joins TRBV4-3 and TRBJ2-2, with a tentative D call TRBD1 (7 bases). CDR1 LGHNA and CDR2 YSLEER come from the germline V gene. This CDR3 has 17 amino acids. V dropped 0 bases and J dropped 8 bases, with 19 bases sitting between them. CDR3 residues: CASSQDLDREVLGELFF. The DNA of the CDR3 is TGCGCCAGCAGCCAAGATTTAGACAGGGAGGTTCTAGGGGAGCTGTTTTTT.

This clonotype was observed a handful of times. The chain's CDR3 is CASSRQGSTGYEQYV. CDR3 in DNA: TGTGCCAGCAGCCGACAGGGAAGTACGGGCTACGAGCAGTACGTC. This chain connects TRBV27 to TRBJ2-7, with 7 bases aligning to TRBD1. Germline V lookup: CDR1 MNHEY, CDR2 SMNVEV (reference sequence). The J segment lost 3 bases and the V segment lost 6 bases, leaving 11 bases of the junction unmatched. The CDR3 runs 15 residues.

This clonotype was counted between two and nine times. The rearrangement uses TRBV27 and TRBJ2-7; the D gene is possibly TRBD1 (5 bases). V lost 6 bases and J lost 4, with 16 bases in between. The CDR3 consists of 14 residues. Germline loops: CDR1 MNHEY, CDR2 SMNVEV (reference sequence). CDR3 amino acids: CASSDGHTGYEQYF. The DNA for the CDR3 is TGTGCCAGCAGCGATGGACATACCGGGTACGAGCAGTACTTC.

This clonotype appeared a few times. J is TRBJ2-1 and V is TRBV7-8; D may be TRBD1 (6 bases). The CDR3 is made up of 13 amino acids. CDR1 and CDR2 (germline): SGHVS, FQNEAQ. The germline V and J ends were trimmed by 5 bases and 10 bases, with 15 bases remaining between them. The CDR3 bases are TGTGCCAGCAGCCTAGTTACAGGGTCGGAGCAGTTCTTC. Its protein product is CASSLVTGSEQFF.